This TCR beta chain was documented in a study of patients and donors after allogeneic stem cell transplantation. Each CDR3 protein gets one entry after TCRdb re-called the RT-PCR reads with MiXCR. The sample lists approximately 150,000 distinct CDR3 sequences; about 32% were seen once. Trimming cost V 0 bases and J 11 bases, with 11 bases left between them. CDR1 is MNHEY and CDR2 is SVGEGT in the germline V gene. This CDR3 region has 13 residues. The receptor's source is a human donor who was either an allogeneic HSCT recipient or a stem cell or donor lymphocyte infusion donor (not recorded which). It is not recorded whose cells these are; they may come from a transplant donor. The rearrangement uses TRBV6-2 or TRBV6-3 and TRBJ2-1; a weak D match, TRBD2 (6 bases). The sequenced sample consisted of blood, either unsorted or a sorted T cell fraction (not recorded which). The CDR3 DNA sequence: TGTGCCAGCAGTTACTCGGGACTTCCCAAGCAGTTCTTC. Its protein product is CASSYSGLPKQFF.